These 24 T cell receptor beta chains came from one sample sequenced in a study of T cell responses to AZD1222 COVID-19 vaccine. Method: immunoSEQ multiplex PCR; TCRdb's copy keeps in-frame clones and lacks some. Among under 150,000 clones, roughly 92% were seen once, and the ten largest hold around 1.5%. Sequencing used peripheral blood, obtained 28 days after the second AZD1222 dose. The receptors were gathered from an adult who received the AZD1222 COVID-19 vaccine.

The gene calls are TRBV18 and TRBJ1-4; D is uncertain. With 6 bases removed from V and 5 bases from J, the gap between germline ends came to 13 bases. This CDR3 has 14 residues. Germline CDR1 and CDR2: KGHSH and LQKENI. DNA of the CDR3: TGTGCCAGCTCTGAGTTGGGTCCGAATGAAAAACTGTTTTTT. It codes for CASSELGPNEKLFF.

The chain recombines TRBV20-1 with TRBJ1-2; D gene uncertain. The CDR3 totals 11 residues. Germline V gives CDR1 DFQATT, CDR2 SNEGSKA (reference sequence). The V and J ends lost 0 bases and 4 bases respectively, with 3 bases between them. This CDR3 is CSARDGYGYTF. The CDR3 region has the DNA TGCAGTGCTAGAGATGGCTATGGCTACACCTTC.

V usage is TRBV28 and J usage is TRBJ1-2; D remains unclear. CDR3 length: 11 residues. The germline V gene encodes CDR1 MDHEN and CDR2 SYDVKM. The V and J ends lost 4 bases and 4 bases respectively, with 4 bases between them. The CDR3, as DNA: TGTGCCAGCAGTTCAAGCTATGGCTACACCTTC. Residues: CASSSSYGYTF.

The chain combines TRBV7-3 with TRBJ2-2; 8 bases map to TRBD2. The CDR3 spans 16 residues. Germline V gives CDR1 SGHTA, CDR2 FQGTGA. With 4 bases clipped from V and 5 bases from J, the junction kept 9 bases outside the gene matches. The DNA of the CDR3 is TGTGCCAGCAGCTCGAATAGCGGGATTGGGACCGGGGAGCTGTTTTTT. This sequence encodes CASSSNSGIGTGELFF.

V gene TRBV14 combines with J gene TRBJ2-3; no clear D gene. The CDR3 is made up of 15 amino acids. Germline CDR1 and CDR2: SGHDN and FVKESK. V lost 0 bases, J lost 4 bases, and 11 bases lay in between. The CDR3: CASSQESARPDTQYF. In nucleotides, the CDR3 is TGTGCCAGCAGCCAAGAATCTGCTAGGCCAGATACGCAGTATTTT.

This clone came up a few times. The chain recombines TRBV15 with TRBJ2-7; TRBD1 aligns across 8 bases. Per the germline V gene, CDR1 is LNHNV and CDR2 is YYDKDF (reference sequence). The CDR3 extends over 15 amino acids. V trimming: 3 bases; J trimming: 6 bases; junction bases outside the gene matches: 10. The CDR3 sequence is CATSRQTGGLSEQYF. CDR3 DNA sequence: TGTGCCACCAGCAGGCAAACAGGGGGTCTAAGCGAGCAGTACTTC. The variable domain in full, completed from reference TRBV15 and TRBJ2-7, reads DAMVIQNPRYQVTQFGKPVTLSCSQTLNHNVMYWYQQKSSQAPKLLFHYYDKDFNNEADTPDNFQSRRPNTSFCFLDIRSPGLGDTAMYLCATSRQTGGLSEQYFGPGTRLTVT.

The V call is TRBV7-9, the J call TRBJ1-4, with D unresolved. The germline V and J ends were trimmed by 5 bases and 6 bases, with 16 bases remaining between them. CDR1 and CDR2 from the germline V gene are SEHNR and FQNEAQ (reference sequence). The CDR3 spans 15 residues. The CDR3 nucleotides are TGTGCCAGCAGCCTCTCAAACAGATTTGATGAAAAACTGTTTTTT. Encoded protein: CASSLSNRFDEKLFF.

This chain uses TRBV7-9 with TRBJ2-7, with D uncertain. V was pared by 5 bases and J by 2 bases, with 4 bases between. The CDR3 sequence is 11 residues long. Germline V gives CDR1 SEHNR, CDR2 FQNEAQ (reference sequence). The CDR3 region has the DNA TGTGCCAGCAGCCCCGCCTACGAGCAGTACTTC. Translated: CASSPAYEQYF.

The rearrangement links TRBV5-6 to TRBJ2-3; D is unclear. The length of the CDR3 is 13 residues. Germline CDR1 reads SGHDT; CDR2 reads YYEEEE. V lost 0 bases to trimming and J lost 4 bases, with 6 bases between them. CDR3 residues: CASSLGTSDTQYF. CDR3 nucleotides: TGTGCCAGCAGCTTGGGCACCTCAGATACGCAGTATTTT.

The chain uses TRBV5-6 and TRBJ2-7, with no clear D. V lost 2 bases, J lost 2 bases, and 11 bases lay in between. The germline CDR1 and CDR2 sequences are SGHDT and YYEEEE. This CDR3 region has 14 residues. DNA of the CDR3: TGTGCCAGCAGCTTAGGCAAAGACCCCTACGAGCAGTACTTC. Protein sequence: CASSLGKDPYEQYF.

CDR3 nucleotides: TGTGCCAGCAGCTTACTCAGGGCACATAGCAATCAGCCCCAGCATTTT. Protein: CASSLLRAHSNQPQHF. The J gene is TRBJ1-5, the V gene TRBV7-3; possible D gene TRBD1, 5 bases. V was clipped by 2 bases and J by 0 bases, with 11 bases between them. Germline values: CDR1 SGHTA, CDR2 FQGTGA. The CDR3 extends over 16 amino acids.

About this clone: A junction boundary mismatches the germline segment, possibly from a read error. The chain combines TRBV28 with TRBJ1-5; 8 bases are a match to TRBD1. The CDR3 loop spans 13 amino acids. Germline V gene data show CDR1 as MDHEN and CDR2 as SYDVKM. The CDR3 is CASRRAPMTGDSF. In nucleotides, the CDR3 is TGTGCCAGCAGACGAGCACCTATGACAGGGGATAGTTTT.

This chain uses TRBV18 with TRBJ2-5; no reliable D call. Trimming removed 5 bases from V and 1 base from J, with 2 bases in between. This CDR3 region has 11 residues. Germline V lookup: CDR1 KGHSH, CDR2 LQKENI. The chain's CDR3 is CASSFQETQYF. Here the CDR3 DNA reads TGTGCCAGCTCATTCCAAGAGACCCAGTACTTC.

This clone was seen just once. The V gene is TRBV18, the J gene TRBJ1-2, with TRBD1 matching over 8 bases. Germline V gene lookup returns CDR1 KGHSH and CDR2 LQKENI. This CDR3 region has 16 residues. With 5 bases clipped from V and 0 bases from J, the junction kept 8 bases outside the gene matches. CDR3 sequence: CASSTSGGPSNYGYTF. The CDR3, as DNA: TGTGCCAGCTCAACATCAGGGGGCCCATCTAACTATGGCTACACCTTC. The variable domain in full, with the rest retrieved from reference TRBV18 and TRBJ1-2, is NAGVMQNPRHLVRRRGQEARLRCSPMKGHSHVYWYRQLPEEGLKFMVYLQKENIIDESGMPKERFSAEFPKEGPSILRIQQVVRGDSAAYFCASSTSGGPSNYGYTFGSGTRLTVV.

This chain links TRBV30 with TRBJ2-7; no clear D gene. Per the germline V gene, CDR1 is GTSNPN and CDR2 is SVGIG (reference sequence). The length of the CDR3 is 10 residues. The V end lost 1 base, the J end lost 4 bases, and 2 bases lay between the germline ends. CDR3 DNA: TGTGCCTGGAGTGGTTACGAGCAGTACTTC. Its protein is CAWSGYEQYF.

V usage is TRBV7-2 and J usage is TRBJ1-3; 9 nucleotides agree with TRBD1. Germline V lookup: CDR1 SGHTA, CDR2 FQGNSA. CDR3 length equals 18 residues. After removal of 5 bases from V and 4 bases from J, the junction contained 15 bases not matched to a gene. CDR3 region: CASSPSFYRGLEGNTIYF. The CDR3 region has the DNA TGTGCCAGCAGCCCCTCGTTCTACAGGGGGCTTGAAGGAAACACCATATATTTT.

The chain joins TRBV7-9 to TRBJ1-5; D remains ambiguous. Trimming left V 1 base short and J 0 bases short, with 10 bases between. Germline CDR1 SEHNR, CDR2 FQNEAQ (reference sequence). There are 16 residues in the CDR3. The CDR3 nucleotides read TGTGCCAGCAGCTTAGATGGGGTAGGTAGCAATCAGCCCCAGCATTTT. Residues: CASSLDGVGSNQPQHF.

CDR3 in amino acids: CASSQQTAAQYF. For the CDR3, the DNA is TGTGCCAGCAGCCAACAAACAGCCGCGCAGTATTTT. V is TRBV3-1 (or the pseudogene TRBV3-2) and J is TRBJ2-3; D gene uncertain. Trimming pared 2 bases from V and 10 bases from J, leaving 10 bases between. CDR3 size: 12 residues. Germline V CDR1 and CDR2: LGHDT, YNNKEL (reference sequence).

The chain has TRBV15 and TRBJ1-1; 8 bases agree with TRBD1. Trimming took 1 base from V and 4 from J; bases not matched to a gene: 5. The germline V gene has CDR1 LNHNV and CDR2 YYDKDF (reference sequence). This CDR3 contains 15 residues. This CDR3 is CATSRAGQGVTEAFF. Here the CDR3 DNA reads TGTGCCACCAGCAGAGCAGGACAGGGTGTCACTGAAGCTTTCTTT.

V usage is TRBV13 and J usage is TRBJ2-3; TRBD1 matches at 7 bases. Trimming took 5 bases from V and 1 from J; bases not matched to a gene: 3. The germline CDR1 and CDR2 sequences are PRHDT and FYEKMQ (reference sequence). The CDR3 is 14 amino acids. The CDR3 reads CASSLGQGTDTQYF. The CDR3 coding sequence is TGTGCCAGCAGCCTCGGACAGGGCACAGATACGCAGTATTTT.

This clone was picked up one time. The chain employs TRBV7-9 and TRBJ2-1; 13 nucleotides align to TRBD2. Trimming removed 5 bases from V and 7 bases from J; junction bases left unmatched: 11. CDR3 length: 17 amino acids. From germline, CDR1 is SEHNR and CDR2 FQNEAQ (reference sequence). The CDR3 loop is CASSQTTSGRELNEQFF. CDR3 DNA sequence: TGTGCCAGCAGCCAGACCACTAGCGGGAGGGAGTTGAATGAGCAGTTCTTC. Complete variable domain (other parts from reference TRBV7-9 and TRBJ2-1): DTGVSQNPRHKITKRGQNVTFRCDPISEHNRLYWYRQTLGQGPEFLTYFQNEAQLEKSRLLSDRFSAERPKGSFSTLEIQRTEQGDSAMYLCASSQTTSGRELNEQFFGPGTRLTVL.

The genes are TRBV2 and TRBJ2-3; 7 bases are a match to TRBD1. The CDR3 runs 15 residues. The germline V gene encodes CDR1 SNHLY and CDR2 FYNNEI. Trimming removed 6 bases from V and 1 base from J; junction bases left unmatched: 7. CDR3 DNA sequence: TGTGCCAGCAGCCAGGCAGGGGGTGGCACAGATACGCAGTATTTT. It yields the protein CASSQAGGGTDTQYF.

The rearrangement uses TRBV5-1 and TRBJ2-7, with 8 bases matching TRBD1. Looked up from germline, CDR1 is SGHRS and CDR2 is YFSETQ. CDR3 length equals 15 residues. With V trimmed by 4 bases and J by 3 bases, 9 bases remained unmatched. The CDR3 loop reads CASSVTGDLIYEQYF. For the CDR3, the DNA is TGCGCCAGCAGCGTGACAGGGGATCTGATCTACGAGCAGTACTTC.

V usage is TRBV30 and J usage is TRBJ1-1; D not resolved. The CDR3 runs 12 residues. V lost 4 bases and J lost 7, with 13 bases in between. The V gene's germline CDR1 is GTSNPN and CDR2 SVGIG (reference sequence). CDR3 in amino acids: CAWTADRREAFF. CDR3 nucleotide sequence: TGTGCCTGGACAGCCGACCGACGTGAAGCTTTCTTT. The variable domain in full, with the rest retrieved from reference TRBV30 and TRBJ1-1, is SQTIHQWPATLVQPVGSPLSLECTVEGTSNPNLYWYRQAAGRGLQLLFYSVGIGQISSEVPQNLSASRPQDRQFILSSKKLLLSDSGFYLCAWTADRREAFFGQGTRLTVV.